This T cell receptor beta chain was observed in a study of prognosis after radiotherapy for stage I lung cancer. This clonotype showed up many times. The CDR3 is made up of 13 amino acids. The germline V and J ends were trimmed by 6 bases and 3 bases, with 12 bases remaining between them. Germline assignment: CDR1 KGHSH and CDR2 LQKENI. By two-round multiplex PCR, the TCR beta CDR3 was amplified from genomic DNA. First-round PCR employed TRBV- and TRBJ-specific primers for each gene. TCRdb passed the multiplex PCR reads through MiXCR, listing each CDR3 protein once. The sample includes about 22,000 distinct CDR3 sequences, about 37% of them seen just once.

Sequences were derived from PBMCs, sampled before or after stereotactic body radiation therapy (not recorded which). The TCR was taken from a donor over 45 with non-small cell lung cancer. The chain joins TRBV18 to TRBJ2-7, with D hard to call. CDR3 sequence reads: CASSLNSDYEQYF. The CDR3, as DNA: TGTGCCAGCTCTCTCAATTCCGACTACGAGCAGTACTTC.